This section outlines one T cell receptor beta chain sequence together with its context. The antigen is unknown. The sample belongs to a study of T cell responses to AZD1222 COVID-19 vaccine. Findings and limits, study-wide: Females made up more of the donors, who were largely white British, and clonal diversity may have come out too low. Unmutated variant regions reportedly attract nearly half of all spike-specific TCRs. Of the AZD1222 recipients, only 5 or 6 were seropositive at baseline.

Germline V gene lookup returns CDR1 MRHNA and CDR2 SNTAGT. Between the trimmed V and J ends, which lost 6 bases and 8 bases, there was a span of 17 bases. This CDR3 has 14 amino acids. The protocol was immunoSEQ multiplex PCR, while the TCRdb copy is restricted to in-frame clones and leaves out a portion. The profile shows 130,000 or so clones, more than 85% of them singletons. The sample was peripheral blood, taken on day 0 of AZD1222 vaccination. This rearrangement joins TRBV6-4 to TRBJ2-1; D is possibly TRBD2 (7 bases). The sequence came from an adult in good health. The DNA for the CDR3 is TGTGCCAGCAGAGGCGGGGGCCCCAGAGATGAGCAGTTCTTC. Its translation: CASRGGGPRDEQFF.